The present entry profiles one T cell receptor (beta chain) with its context. The antigen remains undetermined. One junction end does not reproduce the germline sequence, and a read error may be involved. Germline loops: CDR1 SSHAT, CDR2 FNYEAQ (reference sequence). CDR3 length: 14 amino acids. The data stem from a study of T cell responses to AZD1222 COVID-19 vaccine. The study's findings and limits: Only five to seven AZD1222 recipients were seropositive at baseline.

Sequencing used immunoSEQ multiplex PCR; TCRdb keeps in-frame clones, though not all of them. Altogether 130,000 or so clones are present, about 90% being singletons, with the ten largest covering 2.5% to 3%. This TCR derives from an adult in good health. The chain recombines TRBV7-7 with TRBJ1-5; D call uncertain. The source material was peripheral blood, sampled on day 0 of AZD1222 vaccination. CDR3 nucleotides: TGTGCTAGCAGCTTAACCAGACTCAATCAGCCCCAGCATTTT. This sequence encodes CASSLTRLNQPQHF.